This T cell receptor (beta chain) was recovered during a study of cytomegalovirus exposure and HLA in healthy donors. Study-wide results and caveats: While the bulk of TCR sequences proved rare, some public TCRs turned up in many donors. In a later analysis, HLA-associated TCR beta chains were more clonally expanded than equally common others. TCR beta V segments were, for the most part, productive about 87% or about 30% of the time in an earlier analysis. The availability of immune exposure information extended only to CMV serostatus.

Note on this clone: Its antigen is unidentified.

A multiplex PCR was run with 60 Vbeta primers and 13 Jbeta primers. TCRdb's copy holds only in-frame clones and misses some; the assay was immunoSEQ multiplex PCR. The sample contains just over 150,000 clones, about 85% of which appear only once. The origin of this receptor is a woman aged 18-29 years in good health and CMV-seronegative. The material sequenced was PBMCs.

The CDR3 coding sequence is TGTGCCAGCAGTTACACCTCAGGGCTCGGGCCCGGGGAGCTGTTTTTT. This codes for CASSYTSGLGPGELFF. V is TRBV6-5 and J is TRBJ2-2; possibly TRBD1 for D (5 bases). Germline V gene sequence: CDR1 MNHEY, CDR2 SVGAGI. This CDR3 contains 16 residues. Trimming left V 2 bases short and J 6 bases short, with 16 bases between.